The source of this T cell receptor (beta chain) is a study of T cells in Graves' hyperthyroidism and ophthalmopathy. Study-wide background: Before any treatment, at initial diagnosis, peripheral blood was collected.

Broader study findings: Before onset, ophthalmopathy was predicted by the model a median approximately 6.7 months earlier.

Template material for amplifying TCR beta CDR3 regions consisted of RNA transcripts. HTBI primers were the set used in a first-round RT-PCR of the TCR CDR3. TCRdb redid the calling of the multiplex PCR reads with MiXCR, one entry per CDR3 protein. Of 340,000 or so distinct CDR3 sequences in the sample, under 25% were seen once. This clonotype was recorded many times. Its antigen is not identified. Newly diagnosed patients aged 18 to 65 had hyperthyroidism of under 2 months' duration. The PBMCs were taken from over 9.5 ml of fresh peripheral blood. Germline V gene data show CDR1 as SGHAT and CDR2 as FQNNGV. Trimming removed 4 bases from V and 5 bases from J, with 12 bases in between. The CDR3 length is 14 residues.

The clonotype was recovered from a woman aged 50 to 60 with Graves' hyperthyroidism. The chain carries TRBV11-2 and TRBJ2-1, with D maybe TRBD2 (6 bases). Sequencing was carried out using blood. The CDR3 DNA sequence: TGTGCCAGCAGCTCGCGCCTAGCGAACAATGAGCAGTTCTTC. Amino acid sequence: CASSSRLANNEQFF. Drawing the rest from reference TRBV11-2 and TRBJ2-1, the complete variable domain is EAGVAQSPRYKIIEKRQSVAFWCNPISGHATLYWYQQILGQGPKLLIQFQNNGVVDDSQLPKDRFSAERLKGVDSTLKIQPAKLEDSAVYLCASSSRLANNEQFFGPGTRLTVL.